The 29 T cell receptor beta chains presented below share a single source sample, sequenced in a study of cytomegalovirus exposure and HLA in healthy donors. 13 Jbeta primers and 60 Vbeta primers were used for the PCR. Clones were sequenced by immunoSEQ multiplex PCR, and TCRdb holds only the in-frame ones, with some missing. The repertoire holds 140,000 or so clones, about three quarters seen once, with about 1.5% in the top ten. The sample taken for sequencing was PBMCs. Receptors were obtained from a woman aged 25-40 years in good health and CMV-seronegative.

The chain recombines TRBV7-9 with TRBJ2-7; 9 bases align to TRBD1. This CDR3 is 15 amino acids long. The V segment lost 6 bases and the J segment 5 bases; nucleotides outside the gene matches: 11. Per the germline V gene, CDR1 is SEHNR and CDR2 is FQNEAQ (reference sequence). The CDR3 nucleotides are TGTGCCAGCAGTCCCTATGACAGGGGGAGTGACGAGCAGTACTTC. This translates into CASSPYDRGSDEQYF. Drawing the rest from reference TRBV7-9 and TRBJ2-7, the complete variable domain is DTGVSQNPRHKITKRGQNVTFRCDPISEHNRLYWYRQTLGQGPEFLTYFQNEAQLEKSRLLSDRFSAERPKGSFSTLEIQRTEQGDSAMYLCASSPYDRGSDEQYFGPGTRLTVT.

This clone turned up a few times. V gene TRBV28 combines with J gene TRBJ1-2; the match to TRBD1 covers 9 bases. CDR3 length: 14 residues. Germline CDR1 reads MDHEN; CDR2 reads SYDVKM. The junction had 7 bases not matched to a gene; V was cut back by 6 bases and J by 5 bases. The chain's CDR3 is CASRGQGFTYGYTF. The CDR3 DNA reads TGTGCCAGCAGGGGACAGGGTTTTACTTATGGCTACACCTTC.

This clone has just one count. The chain has TRBV6-5 and TRBJ2-1; D perhaps matches TRBD2 (5 bases). With 4 bases removed from V and 8 bases from J, the gap between germline ends came to 21 bases. The CDR3 spans 16 residues. Germline loops: CDR1 MNHEY, CDR2 SVGAGI. CDR3 DNA sequence: TGTGCCAGCAGTTTGGTCCCCGGACTGGGGAAGGATGAGCAGTTCTTC. Translating gives CASSLVPGLGKDEQFF.

The J gene is TRBJ2-5, the V gene TRBV19; 10 nucleotides line up with TRBD2. Germline assignment: CDR1 LNHDA and CDR2 SQIVND (reference sequence). The CDR3 is 15 residues long. After removal of 4 bases from V and 0 bases from J, the junction contained 2 bases not matched to a gene. CDR3 DNA: TGTGCCAGTAGTAGAGGACTAGCGGACCAAGAGACCCAGTACTTC. Translation gives CASSRGLADQETQYF.

This chain connects TRBV2 to TRBJ1-4; no firm D call. V shed 6 bases and J shed 2 bases, with 10 bases lying between them. Germline CDR1 is SNHLY and CDR2 is FYNNEI. The CDR3 runs to 14 residues. CDR3 residues: CASSRRTTNEKLFF. DNA for the CDR3: TGTGCCAGCAGCCGACGGACTACTAATGAAAAACTGTTTTTT.

The chain employs TRBV29-1 and TRBJ1-4; 8 bases are shared with TRBD1. V dropped 5 bases and J dropped 8; count of bases not matched to a gene: 16. The germline V gene has CDR1 SQVTM and CDR2 ANQGSEA. CDR3 length: 16 amino acids. The CDR3 region has the DNA TGCAGCGTTCAGGAGACAGGGGAAAGGTTCGGCGAAAAACTGTTTTTT. Protein: CSVQETGERFGEKLFF.

The genes are TRBV9 and TRBJ2-3; D may be TRBD2 (6 bases). Trimming removed 0 bases at V and 0 bases at J, with 11 bases between. The CDR3 has 16 amino acids. The V gene's germline CDR1 is SGDLS and CDR2 YYNGEE. CDR3 DNA: TGTGCCAGCAGCGTAGTTTCGGGGACTAGCACAGATACGCAGTATTTT. Protein sequence: CASSVVSGTSTDTQYF. Based on the CDR3 plus reference TRBV9 and TRBJ2-3, the full variable domain is DSGVTQTPKHLITATGQRVTLRCSPRSGDLSVYWYQQSLDQGLQFLIQYYNGEERAKGNILERFSAQQFPDLHSELNLSSLELGDSALYFCASSVVSGTSTDTQYFGPGTRLTVL.

V and J are TRBV27 and TRBJ2-7; no reliable D call. Trimming removed 11 bases from V and 7 bases from J, with 15 bases in between. Germline values: CDR1 MNHEY, CDR2 SMNVEV (reference sequence). The CDR3 consists of 11 residues. CDR3 coding DNA: TGTGCCGTTGGCCCCCCCTGGGAGCAGTACGTC. Translation gives CAVGPPWEQYV.

The rearrangement uses TRBV6-5 and TRBJ2-7; 8 bases match TRBD1. V was pared by 4 bases and J by 2 bases, with 4 bases of the junction left unmatched. The CDR3 has 14 residues. Germline assignment: CDR1 MNHEY and CDR2 SVGAGI. CDR3 bases: TGTGCCAGCAGTTTACAACAGGGGGCCTACGAGCAGTACTTC. Protein sequence: CASSLQQGAYEQYF.

This chain uses TRBV29-1 with TRBJ2-1; D might be TRBD1 (6 bases). The CDR3 contains 14 residues. V dropped 2 bases and J dropped 0 bases, with 8 bases sitting between them. The germline gives CDR1 SQVTM, CDR2 ANQGSEA. The CDR3 sequence is CSVESRGSYNEQFF. The CDR3 nucleotides read TGCAGCGTTGAATCCAGGGGCTCCTACAATGAGCAGTTCTTC.

The chain employs TRBV5-6 and TRBJ2-2; 10 nucleotides line up with TRBD1. After removal of 4 bases from V and 6 bases from J, the junction contained 9 bases not matched to a gene. CDR1 and CDR2 (germline): SGHDT, YYEEEE. This CDR3 has 16 amino acids. The CDR3 bases are TGTGCCAGCAGCGGCGGGACAGGGGTATGGGCCGGGGAGCTGTTTTTT. Its protein product is CASSGGTGVWAGELFF.

This chain uses TRBV2 with TRBJ1-6, with 9 nucleotides matching TRBD1. The germline gives CDR1 SNHLY, CDR2 FYNNEI. This CDR3 is 15 amino acids long. Losses at the gene ends were 5 bases for V and 6 bases for J; bases not matched to a gene: 5. CDR3 residues: CASSPPGQGNSPLHF. The CDR3 coding sequence is TGTGCCAGCAGTCCCCCGGGACAGGGTAATTCACCCCTCCACTTT.

The rearrangement uses TRBV2 and TRBJ1-5; 7 bases are a match to TRBD1. The V gene's germline CDR1 is SNHLY and CDR2 FYNNEI. The CDR3 is made up of 15 amino acids. Trimming at V came to 8 bases and at J to 5 bases, leaving 12 bases not matched to a gene. The CDR3 DNA sequence: TGTGCCAGCTGCAAATCCGGACAGGCGTATCAGCCCCAGCATTTT. This gives the protein CASCKSGQAYQPQHF.

Comment on this clone: Sequence at one end of the junction differs from germline and may be a read error. V is TRBV7-9 and J is TRBJ1-6; tentative D call: TRBD1 (6 bases). Germline CDR1 and CDR2: SEHNR and FQNEAQ (reference sequence). The length of the CDR3 is 16 residues. CDR3 bases: TGTTCCAGCAACGTGGACAGTAGCTCCTATAATTCACCCCTCCACTTT. It is translated as CSSNVDSSSYNSPLHF.

This chain joins TRBV27 and TRBJ2-3, with a tentative D call TRBD1 (5 bases). V was pared by 6 bases and J by 0 bases, with 16 bases between. This CDR3 comprises 16 residues. The V gene's germline CDR1 is MNHEY and CDR2 SMNVEV (reference sequence). The chain's CDR3 is CASSQIRGQSTDTQYF. CDR3 DNA: TGTGCCAGCAGCCAAATTCGCGGACAAAGCACAGATACGCAGTATTTT.

The chain couples TRBV5-8 to TRBJ2-4, with 9 nucleotides matching TRBD1. V lost 10 bases to trimming and J lost 7 bases; unmatched junction nucleotides: 12. Germline CDR1 and CDR2: SGHTS and YDEGEE. The CDR3 loop spans 14 amino acids. In DNA form, the CDR3 reads TGTGCCGGTACCGGGACAGGGACGAGGAACATTCAGTACTTC. Encoded protein: CAGTGTGTRNIQYF.

The rearrangement links TRBV5-6 to TRBJ2-7; tentatively, D is TRBD1 (6 bases). CDR3 length: 15 residues. Between the trimmed V and J ends, which lost 2 bases and 2 bases, there was a span of 14 bases. Germline CDR1 is SGHDT and CDR2 is YYEEEE. CDR3 DNA sequence: TGTGCCAGCAGCTTCCGGGACACAATAACCTACGAGCAGTACTTC. Residues: CASSFRDTITYEQYF.

This chain connects TRBV6-5 to TRBJ1-5, with D tentatively TRBD1 (6 bases). Germline CDR1 is MNHEY and CDR2 is SVGAGI. The CDR3 loop spans 14 amino acids. Between the trimmed V and J ends, which lost 0 bases and 8 bases, there was a span of 11 bases. Written as DNA, the CDR3 is TGTGCCAGCAGTTACTCGGGGGCGGGTGAGCCCCAGCATTTT. The encoded protein is CASSYSGAGEPQHF.

This chain links TRBV5-1 with TRBJ2-3, with TRBD2 matching over 13 bases. Losses at the gene ends were 4 bases for V and 4 bases for J; bases not matched to a gene: 6. The germline V gene encodes CDR1 SGHRS and CDR2 YFSETQ. The CDR3 length is 16 residues. This chain's CDR3 is CASSQTSGRAADTQYF. CDR3 nucleotides: TGCGCCAGCAGCCAAACTAGCGGGAGGGCCGCAGATACGCAGTATTTT. Full variable domain (outside the CDR3, taken from reference TRBV5-1 and TRBJ2-3): KAGVTQTPRYLIKTRGQQVTLSCSPISGHRSVSWYQQTPGQGLQFLFEYFSETQRNKGNFPGRFSGRQFSNSRSEMNVSTLELGDSALYLCASSQTSGRAADTQYFGPGTRLTVL.

J is TRBJ2-7 and V is TRBV28; TRBD1 agrees at 7 bases. Germline-derived CDR1 and CDR2 are MDHEN and SYDVKM. The CDR3 spans 14 residues. With 9 bases clipped from V and 2 bases from J, the junction kept 10 bases outside the gene matches. CDR3: CASDKGAPAYEQYF. The CDR3 nucleotides read TGTGCCAGTGATAAGGGGGCCCCCGCCTACGAGCAGTACTTC.

The genes are TRBV28 and TRBJ2-4, with D possibly being TRBD1 (5 bases). Trimming left V 2 bases short and J 9 bases short, with 11 bases between. This CDR3 is built from 13 residues. Germline V gene lookup returns CDR1 MDHEN and CDR2 SYDVKM. CDR3 sequence: CASSLGAGSIQYF. CDR3 nucleotide sequence: TGTGCCAGCAGTTTAGGGGCAGGATCCATTCAGTACTTC.

The chain couples TRBV10-3 to TRBJ2-1; 9 bases are a match to TRBD2. J lost 3 bases, V lost 0 bases, and 6 bases had no gene match. Germline V gene lookup returns CDR1 ENHRY and CDR2 SYGVKD. This CDR3 has 17 amino acids. The CDR3 loop reads CAISESEASGDYNEQFF. CDR3 nucleotide sequence: TGTGCCATCAGTGAGTCTGAGGCTAGCGGGGACTACAATGAGCAGTTCTTC.

This sequence joins TRBV6-5 and TRBJ1-1; D uncertain. The CDR3 runs 13 residues. V gave up 0 bases and J gave up 6 bases, with 8 bases separating them. Germline V gene data show CDR1 as MNHEY and CDR2 as SVGAGI. In nucleotides, the CDR3 is TGTGCCAGCAGTTACTCAGGCAGGTCTGAAGCTTTCTTT. This gives the protein CASSYSGRSEAFF.

CDR3 region: CASRRTGTSANEQFF. In DNA form, the CDR3 reads TGTGCAAGTCGCCGTACCGGGACTAGCGCCAATGAGCAGTTCTTC. This sequence joins TRBV12-2 and TRBJ2-1; TRBD2 was called by the table and not checked on the DNA. TRBV12-2 is recorded as a pseudogene. This CDR3 is 15 amino acids long.

This clone has a handful of counts. The rearrangement uses TRBV7-2 and TRBJ2-6; 8 bases fit TRBD2. The CDR3 loop spans 16 amino acids. Germline V gene data show CDR1 as SGHTA and CDR2 as FQGNSA. After removal of 0 bases from V and 2 bases from J, the junction contained 0 bases not matched to a gene. The CDR3 loop is CASSLARGAGANVLTF. The CDR3 DNA reads TGTGCCAGCAGCTTAGCGCGGGGGGCTGGGGCCAACGTCCTGACTTTC. Full variable domain (rest looked up from reference TRBV7-2 and TRBJ2-6): GAGVSQSPSNKVTEKGKDVELRCDPISGHTALYWYRQSLGQGLEFLIYFQGNSAPDKSGLPSDRFSAERTGGSVSTLTIQRTQQEDSAVYLCASSLARGAGANVLTFGAGSRLTVL.

The genes are TRBV28 and TRBJ2-4; the match to TRBD2 covers 7 bases. CDR3 size: 16 residues. CDR1 is MDHEN and CDR2 is SYDVKM in the germline V gene. The trim removed 5 bases at V and 1 base at J, leaving 8 bases unmatched. The CDR3 sequence is CASSPQFGGAKNIQYF. The CDR3 DNA follows: TGTGCCAGCAGTCCCCAATTCGGGGGGGCCAAAAACATTCAGTACTTC. The full variable domain, its missing parts supplied by reference TRBV28 and TRBJ2-4, is DVKVTQSSRYLVKRTGEKVFLECVQDMDHENMFWYRQDPGLGLRLIYFSYDVKMKEKGDIPEGYSVSREKKERFSLILESASTNQTSMYLCASSPQFGGAKNIQYFGAGTRLSVL.

In its sample, this clone was seen once. This sequence joins TRBV4-2 and TRBJ2-4; TRBD2 aligns across 7 bases. The germline CDR1 and CDR2 sequences are LGHNA and YNFKEQ. The CDR3 contains 15 residues. Trimming at V came to 0 bases and at J to 6 bases, leaving 5 bases not matched to a gene. The chain's CDR3 is CASSQDRPGGNIQYF. CDR3 sequence (DNA): TGTGCCAGCAGCCAAGACCGGCCGGGGGGAAACATTCAGTACTTC.

The CDR3 reads CASSLARPTREGFRNEQFF. DNA for the CDR3: TGCGCCAGCAGCTTGGCCAGGCCTACGCGGGAGGGTTTTAGGAATGAGCAGTTCTTC. The chain links TRBV5-1 to TRBJ2-1, with 9 bases identical to TRBD2. The V gene's germline CDR1 is SGHRS and CDR2 YFSETQ. Unmatched junction bases numbered 17, after V lost 0 bases and J lost 7 bases. The CDR3 is 19 residues long.

The chain joins TRBV2 to TRBJ2-5; a possible D gene is TRBD2 (5 bases). CDR1 and CDR2 from the germline V gene are SNHLY and FYNNEI. The CDR3 has 14 amino acids. V shed 6 bases and J shed 0 bases, with 11 bases lying between them. The CDR3 reads CASRPDGNQETQYF. In nucleotides, the CDR3 is TGTGCCAGCAGGCCGGACGGGAACCAAGAGACCCAGTACTTC.